Listed below are T cell receptor beta chains from one sample, sequenced in a study of Ad26.COV2.S vaccination and SARS-CoV-2 variants. Some clones are missing from TCRdb's copy, which holds only in-frame ones; the method was immunoSEQ multiplex PCR. The sample yields some 180,000 clones, roughly nine tenths seen once. Specimen: peripheral blood, collected after recovery from COVID-19. The source is a human donor who had recovered from COVID-19. Each CDR3 is given with its conserved first and last residue. The D gene is left open where the match is weak. Rows may omit the clone size; those that give it use once, few, many or a size class.

v_call	j_call	d_call	clone_size	cdr3_nt	cdr3_aa
TRBV27	TRBJ2-1	TRBD1	.	TGTGCCACCCATCCCGGGACAGGGAACAATGAGCAGTTCTTC	CATHPGTGNNEQFF
TRBV9	TRBJ1-5	.	once	TGTGCCAGCAGCGTTTCGGGGGTTAGCAATCAGCCCCAGCATTTT	CASSVSGVSNQPQHF
TRBV29-1	TRBJ2-3	TRBD2	.	TGCAGCGTCACACCTCGACTAGCGGGAGTGACAGATACGCAGTATTTT	CSVTPRLAGVTDTQYF
TRBV6-2/TRBV6-3	TRBJ2-5	TRBD1	.	TGTGCCAGCAGTTACGTGGGACAGGGCGGGACCCAGTACTTC	CASSYVGQGGTQYF
TRBV7-9	TRBJ1-1	.	few	TGTGCCAGCAGCTTAGACAGGGTAGCGTACACTGAAGCTTTCTTT	CASSLDRVAYTEAFF
TRBV28	TRBJ1-2	.	.	TGTGCCAGCAGAAGAGGGTGGCGGTATGGCTACACCTTC	CASRRGWRYGYTF
TRBV2	TRBJ1-1	.	.	TGTGCCAGCAGTGAAGCGCGGATTGACGGGAAACCTGAAGCTTTCTTT	CASSEARIDGKPEAFF
TRBV6-5	TRBJ2-1	TRBD2	once	TGTGCCAGCAGCGGAGCGGGAGGCTCCTACAATGAGCAGTTCTTC	CASSGAGGSYNEQFF
TRBV29-1	TRBJ1-1	TRBD1	.	TGCAGCGTTCTCTCGGACAGGGGATACGCTTTCTTT	CSVLSDRGYAFF
TRBV28	TRBJ1-4	TRBD1	.	TGTGCCAGCAGTCCCGGGGACAGTCAACGGGAAAAACTGTTTTTT	CASSPGDSQREKLFF
TRBV5-5	TRBJ1-1	.	.	TGTGCCAGCAGCTTCCGGCTGATGAACACTGAAGCTTTCTTT	CASSFRLMNTEAFF
TRBV3-1/TRBV3-2	TRBJ1-1	.	.	TGTGCCAGCAGCCAAGGAAGGGGTTCCATGAACACTGAAGCTTTCTTT	CASSQGRGSMNTEAFF
TRBV15	TRBJ2-3	TRBD2	.	TGTGCCACCAGCAGAGTAGGCGGAACTAGCGGGGACACAGATACGCAGTATTTT	CATSRVGGTSGDTDTQYF
TRBV11-2	TRBJ2-7	TRBD2	.	TGTGCCAGCAGTGCGGGGGTCAGGGTGACCTACGAGCAGTACTTC	CASSAGVRVTYEQYF
TRBV10-3	TRBJ1-5	.	.	TGTGCCATCAGTGAGTCGGCCATTAGCAATCAGCCCCAGCATTTT	CAISESAISNQPQHF
TRBV5-1	TRBJ2-1	.	.	TGCGCCAGCAGCTTGCAAAATGAGCAGTTCTTC	CASSLQNEQFF
TRBV6-4	TRBJ2-4	TRBD2	.	TGTGCCAGCAGTGACGGTCTAGCGGGGGTCAAAAACATTCAGTACTTC	CASSDGLAGVKNIQYF
TRBV18	TRBJ1-3	.	.	TGTGCCAGCTCACCACCGCAACAGCTAAAGGGAAACACCATATATTTT	CASSPPQQLKGNTIYF
TRBV5-1	TRBJ2-7	.	.	TGCGCCAGCAGCCCTGAGGGGGGGGCAATGCTCGAGCAGTACTTC	CASSPEGGAMLEQYF
TRBV28	TRBJ1-1	.	.	TGTGCCAGCAGTTTGAGAAGGCGGGGTGACACTGAAGCTTTCTTT	CASSLRRRGDTEAFF
TRBV29-1	TRBJ2-2	.	.	TGCAGCGTCATCGGGATCCGTAGCACCGGGGAGCTGTTTTTT	CSVIGIRSTGELFF
TRBV29-1	TRBJ2-5	.	.	TGCAGCGTTCAGGGGGGGGAGGAGACCCAGTACTTC	CSVQGGEETQYF
TRBV18	TRBJ2-3	.	.	TGTGCCAGCTCAGGCTCTGCGGGACAGCGCTTAGGTACGCAGTATTTT	CASSGSAGQRLGTQYF
TRBV19	TRBJ2-5	.	.	TGTGCCAGTAGTAGAGGGTACAGGGAGACCCAGTACTTC	CASSRGYRETQYF
TRBV7-2	TRBJ2-7	TRBD2	.	TGTGCCAGCAGCTTAGCTAGCGGGGTCGAGCAGTACTTC	CASSLASGVEQYF
TRBV3-1/TRBV3-2	TRBJ2-4	.	.	TGTGCCAGCAGCCAAGATCCCAGAAACATTCAGTACTTC	CASSQDPRNIQYF
TRBV2	TRBJ2-3	TRBD2	.	TGTGCCAGCAGAGTGGGACTAGCGGGCACAGATACGCAGTATTTT	CASRVGLAGTDTQYF
TRBV21-1	TRBJ2-3	.	.	TGTGCCAGCAGGAGAAGGCGGGAGGGTGGCTCAGATACGCAGTATTTT	CASRRRREGGSDTQYF
TRBV6-5	TRBJ2-1	.	.	TGTGCCAGCATTAGTCAGTTCAATGAGCAGTTCTTC	CASISQFNEQFF
TRBV27	TRBJ2-7	.	.	TGTGCCAGCAGAGGGACGGTATACGAGCAGTACTTC	CASRGTVYEQYF
TRBV7-3	TRBJ2-3	TRBD2	.	TGTGCCAGCAGCCCCTACCGACTAGCGGGGGGGAAGGGCACAGATACGCAGTATTTT	CASSPYRLAGGKGTDTQYF
TRBV7-9	TRBJ2-7	.	.	TGTGCCAGCAACTCACGAGGGGCCTACGAGCAGTACTTC	CASNSRGAYEQYF
TRBV9	TRBJ2-3	.	.	TGTGCCAGCAGCCCACTAGCCCCAGATACGCAGTATTTT	CASSPLAPDTQYF
TRBV5-4	TRBJ1-6	TRBD1	.	TGTGCCAGCAGCTTACAGGGGGAAAATTCACCCCTCCACTTT	CASSLQGENSPLHF
TRBV5-1	TRBJ2-7	TRBD2	.	TGCGCCAGCAGCCCTGGGGACTACTTGGAGCAGTACTTC	CASSPGDYLEQYF
TRBV12-2	TRBJ1-5	.	.	TGTGCAAGTCGCTTAGTAGCGGATCAGCCCCAGCATTTT	CASRLVADQPQHF